Each of the 26 T cell receptor beta chains below was sequenced from the same sample in a study of blood T cell repertoires in COVID-19. Assay used: immunoSEQ multiplex PCR; TCRdb lists only in-frame clones, some missing. The table has fewer than 250,000 clones, 88% seen once. Sequenced input: peripheral blood. All receptors come from a human donor in a cohort sampled during active COVID-19.

CDR3 bases: TGTGCCAGCAGCCAGGTATCAGGGGCCTTGAACACCGGGGAGCTGTTTTTT. Translating gives CASSQVSGALNTGELFF. The chain links TRBV7-9 to TRBJ2-2; tentatively, D is TRBD1 (6 bases). V lost 5 bases and J 1 base, leaving 17 bases between the germline ends. The CDR3 extends over 17 amino acids. From germline, CDR1 is SEHNR and CDR2 FQNEAQ (reference sequence).

V usage is TRBV5-1 and J usage is TRBJ2-7, with TRBD1 identical over 11 bases. J gave up 1 base and V 0 bases, and 3 bases lay outside the gene matches. CDR1 is SGHRS and CDR2 is YFSETQ in the germline V gene. This CDR3 spans 16 amino acids. The CDR3 sequence: CASSLGDRGSSYEQYF. CDR3 DNA: TGCGCCAGCAGCTTGGGGGACAGGGGGAGTTCCTACGAGCAGTACTTC.

The table lists this clone with a few counts. The chain carries TRBV2 and TRBJ2-7; D gene ambiguous. The CDR3 spans 15 residues. From germline, CDR1 is SNHLY and CDR2 FYNNEI. V was cut by 2 bases and J by 0 bases, with 11 bases left in between. CDR3 in DNA: TGTGCCAGCAGTGAACATGCGCAGGCCTCCTACGAGCAGTACTTC. This encodes CASSEHAQASYEQYF.

The chain recombines TRBV20-1 with TRBJ2-5; 7 bases align to TRBD1. Germline CDR1 and CDR2: DFQATT and SNEGSKA (reference sequence). The CDR3 runs 15 residues. J lost 5 bases, V lost 3 bases, and 12 bases had no gene match. CDR3: CSASDTGAPPETQYF. The CDR3 bases are TGCAGTGCTAGTGACACAGGGGCGCCCCCGGAGACCCAGTACTTC.

The V call is TRBV5-4, the J call TRBJ2-7; TRBD1 is a possible D gene (6 bases). The length of the CDR3 is 13 residues. Germline CDR1 SGHNT, CDR2 YYREEE (reference sequence). Trimming removed 4 bases from V and 5 bases from J, with 13 bases in between. The CDR3 DNA reads as TGTGCCAGCAGCCTACAGGGCGGTAACGAGCAGTACTTC. It codes for CASSLQGGNEQYF.

This sequence joins TRBV5-4 and TRBJ1-2; D possibly corresponds to TRBD1 (5 bases). The CDR3 is 14 residues long. The V gene lost 4 bases and the J gene lost 3 bases, with 13 bases spanning the gap. CDR1 is SGHNT, CDR2 YYREEE, per germline (reference sequence). CDR3 protein: CASSGGMVDYGYTF. The CDR3 DNA reads as TGTGCCAGCAGCGGGGGGATGGTCGACTATGGCTACACCTTC.

The chain combines TRBV15 with TRBJ2-3, with 12 bases fitting TRBD1. V was clipped by 5 bases and J by 3 bases; unmatched bases: 3. Germline CDR1 is LNHNV and CDR2 is YYDKDF (reference sequence). The CDR3 has 15 amino acids. The CDR3 loop reads CATSVGQGATDTQYF. The CDR3 DNA reads as TGTGCCACCAGCGTGGGACAGGGGGCAACAGATACGCAGTATTTT.

The rearrangement joins TRBV3-1 (or the pseudogene TRBV3-2) to TRBJ2-7; tentative D call: TRBD2 (5 bases). Trimming took 3 bases from V and 4 from J, leaving 13 bases between them. This CDR3 contains 14 residues. Germline values: CDR1 LGHDT, CDR2 YNNKEL (reference sequence). DNA of the CDR3: TGTGCCAGCAGCCAGGGTAGCGAAGTTTACGAGCAGTACTTC. It is translated as CASSQGSEVYEQYF.

The rearrangement joins TRBV27 to TRBJ2-5, with D possibly TRBD2 on 6 matching bases. V lost 10 bases, J lost 2 bases, and 20 bases lay in between. Germline V lookup: CDR1 MNHEY, CDR2 SMNVEV (reference sequence). CDR3 size: 15 residues. This CDR3 is CATREDWASQETQYF. DNA of the CDR3: TGTGCCACCAGGGAGGATTGGGCCTCTCAAGAGACCCAGTACTTC.

The rearrangement links TRBV27 to TRBJ2-4, with D possibly matching TRBD1 (5 bases). The V gene's germline CDR1 is MNHEY and CDR2 SMNVEV (reference sequence). This CDR3 has 13 amino acids. V was pared by 6 bases and J by 8 bases, with 14 bases between. CDR3 region: CASRSQVPDIQYF. The CDR3 DNA is TGTGCCAGCAGGTCACAGGTGCCCGACATTCAGTACTTC.

The rearrangement joins TRBV7-2 to TRBJ1-1; the D gene is possibly TRBD1 (5 bases). The germline CDR1 and CDR2 sequences are SGHTA and FQGNSA. Trimming took off 4 bases at V and 1 base at J, with 10 bases between the two ends. The CDR3 consists of 14 residues. For the CDR3, the DNA is TGTGCCAGCAGCTCGCAGGGTTGGAACACTGAAGCTTTCTTT. Amino acids: CASSSQGWNTEAFF.

This chain joins TRBV9 and TRBJ2-2; D might be TRBD2 (7 bases). The CDR3 totals 16 residues. Germline V gene sequence: CDR1 SGDLS, CDR2 YYNGEE. The V end lost 0 bases, the J end lost 5 bases, and 14 bases lay between the germline ends. The CDR3 loop reads CASSVDGGAFTGELFF. CDR3 nucleotides: TGTGCCAGCAGCGTAGATGGGGGGGCTTTTACCGGGGAGCTGTTTTTT.

The CDR3 nucleotides read TGTGCCAGCAGTTTATTCCCGACAGGGTGGGAGAACACTGAAGCTTTCTTT. It encodes CASSLFPTGWENTEAFF. V and J are TRBV28 and TRBJ1-1, with 7 positions matching TRBD1. This CDR3 comprises 17 residues. V trimming: 1 base; J trimming: 1 base; junction bases outside the gene matches: 9. Germline V CDR1 and CDR2: MDHEN, SYDVKM.

The CDR3 nucleotides read TGCGCCAGCAGCACTACAGGGGGAGTTTCCTACGAGCAGTACTTC. This gives the protein CASSTTGGVSYEQYF. The rearrangement joins TRBV5-1 to TRBJ2-7; 8 bases align to TRBD1. This CDR3 contains 15 residues. In germline, CDR1 is SGHRS, CDR2 YFSETQ. V dropped 4 bases and J dropped 1; count of bases not matched to a gene: 7.

This chain connects TRBV18 to TRBJ2-7; weak D call: TRBD2 (5 bases). The CDR3 runs 14 residues. V lost 4 bases and J 0 bases, leaving 10 bases between the germline ends. CDR1 and CDR2 from the germline V gene are KGHSH and LQKENI. The DNA for the CDR3 is TGTGCCAGCTCACTGAGCGGAACCTCCTACGAGCAGTACTTC. As protein: CASSLSGTSYEQYF.

The rearrangement joins TRBV4-3 to TRBJ2-1, with 7 bases aligning to TRBD2. The germline V gene encodes CDR1 LGHNA and CDR2 YSLEER. V trimming: 0 bases; J trimming: 2 bases; junction bases outside the gene matches: 7. This CDR3 has 17 amino acids. CDR3 nucleotides: TGCGCCAGCAGCCAAGATATCCAGCGGGGAACCTACAATGAGCAGTTCTTC. Protein: CASSQDIQRGTYNEQFF.

The J gene is TRBJ2-7, the V gene TRBV5-1; 10 bases match TRBD2. This CDR3 region has 15 residues. The J segment lost 4 bases and the V segment lost 0 bases, leaving 4 bases of the junction unmatched. Germline V CDR1 and CDR2: SGHRS, YFSETQ. CDR3 sequence reads: CASSLEGLAIYEQYF. The CDR3 nucleotides are TGCGCCAGCAGCTTGGAGGGACTAGCGATTTACGAGCAGTACTTC.

The chain carries TRBV19 and TRBJ1-2; tentatively, D is TRBD1 (5 bases). Trimming took off 2 bases at V and 2 bases at J, with 12 bases between the two ends. Germline CDR1 is LNHDA and CDR2 is SQIVND (reference sequence). CDR3 length equals 15 residues. The CDR3 coding sequence is TGTGCCAGTAGTATATCTCAGGGATCAAACTATGGCTACACCTTC. Its protein is CASSISQGSNYGYTF.

This clone appeared once. The rearrangement joins TRBV11-3 to TRBJ1-1; TRBD1 agrees at 9 bases. The ends lost 6 bases at V and 0 bases at J; junction bases unmatched: 8. CDR3 length equals 16 residues. The V gene's germline CDR1 is SGHNT and CDR2 YENEEA. The CDR3 region is CASRPGQGAVNTEAFF. The DNA of the CDR3 is TGTGCCAGCAGACCGGGACAGGGTGCGGTGAACACTGAAGCTTTCTTT.

The chain couples TRBV3-1 (or the pseudogene TRBV3-2) to TRBJ2-5, with 7 nucleotides matching TRBD2. CDR3 size: 16 residues. J was trimmed by 2 bases and V by 0 bases; bases with no gene match: 6. CDR1 and CDR2 from the germline V gene are LGHDT and YNNKEL (reference sequence). The CDR3 loop reads CASSQERLAVQETQYF. CDR3 nucleotides: TGTGCCAGCAGCCAAGAAAGGCTAGCGGTACAAGAGACCCAGTACTTC.

The rearrangement links TRBV19 to TRBJ2-1; D is perhaps TRBD2 (5 bases). Germline V CDR1 and CDR2: LNHDA, SQIVND (reference sequence). The germline V and J ends were trimmed by 2 bases and 5 bases, with 10 bases remaining between them. This CDR3 spans 14 amino acids. The chain's CDR3 is CASSIMSGNNEQFF. The DNA of the CDR3 is TGTGCCAGTAGTATAATGTCCGGGAACAATGAGCAGTTCTTC. The entire variable domain, with the rest obtained from reference TRBV19 and TRBJ2-1, is as follows: DGGITQSPKYLFRKEGQNVTLSCEQNLNHDAMYWYRQDPGQGLRLIYYSQIVNDFQKGDIAEGYSVSREKKESFPLTVTSAQKNPTAFYLCASSIMSGNNEQFFGPGTRLTVL.

This chain links TRBV11-3 with TRBJ2-5; 8 nucleotides agree with TRBD2. CDR1 and CDR2 (germline): SGHNT, YENEEA. With 5 bases clipped from V and 3 bases from J, the junction kept 8 bases outside the gene matches. This CDR3 has 15 amino acids. The CDR3, as DNA: TGTGCCAGCAGCCCTAGAGCGGGGGACAAAGAGACCCAGTACTTC. Its protein is CASSPRAGDKETQYF.

The chain recombines TRBV10-2 with TRBJ2-3, with TRBD2 matching over 11 bases. Germline CDR1 is WSHSY and CDR2 is SAAADI. V lost 6 bases, J lost 14 bases, and 7 bases stayed unmatched. CDR3 size: 12 residues. CDR3 protein: CASRKPSGGRYF. In nucleotides, the CDR3 is TGCGCCAGCAGAAAACCTAGCGGGGGGCGGTATTTT.

In its sample, this clone was seen a few times. Within the sample, other DNA sequences also encode this same CDR3. This chain connects TRBV7-6 to TRBJ1-6; the match to TRBD1 covers 9 bases. Germline loops: CDR1 SGHVS, CDR2 FNYEAQ. The V gene end was trimmed by 3 bases and the J gene end by 9 bases; junction bases not matched to a gene: 6. The CDR3 loop spans 15 amino acids. CDR3 residues: CASSLTGGEGSPLHF. As DNA, the CDR3 is TGTGCCAGCAGCTTGACAGGGGGAGAGGGTTCACCCCTCCACTTT.

The gene calls are TRBV1 and TRBJ1-5; the table's D call, TRBD1, was not checked against the DNA. TRBV1 is classified as a pseudogene. This CDR3 region has 16 residues. CDR3 sequence: CTSSQDQNGRNQPQHF. CDR3 nucleotides: TGCACCAGCAGCCAAGATCAAAATGGCAGAAATCAGCCCCAGCATTTT.

The V gene is TRBV30, the J gene TRBJ1-1; 11 bases map to TRBD1. The ends lost 2 bases at V and 10 bases at J; junction bases unmatched: 9. The CDR3 totals 14 residues. Germline-derived CDR1 and CDR2 are GTSNPN and SVGIG (reference sequence). CDR3 bases: TGTGCCTGGAGTTCCCTTTCCGGGACAGGGGGAGCTTTCTTT. Amino acids: CAWSSLSGTGGAFF.